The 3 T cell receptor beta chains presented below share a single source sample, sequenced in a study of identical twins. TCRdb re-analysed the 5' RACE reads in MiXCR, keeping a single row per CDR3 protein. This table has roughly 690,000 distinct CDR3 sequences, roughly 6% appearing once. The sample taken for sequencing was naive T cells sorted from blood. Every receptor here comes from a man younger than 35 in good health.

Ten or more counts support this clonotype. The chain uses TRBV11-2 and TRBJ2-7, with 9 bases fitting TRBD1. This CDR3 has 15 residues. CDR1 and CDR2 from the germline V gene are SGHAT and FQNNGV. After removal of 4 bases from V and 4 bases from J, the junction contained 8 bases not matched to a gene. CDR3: CASSSHWTGVYEQYV. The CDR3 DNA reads TGTGCCAGCAGCTCCCATTGGACAGGGGTTTACGAGCAGTACGTC.

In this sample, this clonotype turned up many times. CDR3 sequence: CASSKLAPNDRDRNTEAFF. CDR3 DNA sequence: TGTGCCAGCAGTAAACTAGCCCCGAACGACAGGGATAGGAATACTGAAGCTTTCTTT. This chain joins TRBV6-1 and TRBJ1-1, with 7 positions matching TRBD1. V shed 5 bases, J shed 5 bases, and the junction held 23 bases outside the gene matches. In germline, CDR1 is MNHNS, CDR2 SASEGT. The CDR3 has 19 amino acids.

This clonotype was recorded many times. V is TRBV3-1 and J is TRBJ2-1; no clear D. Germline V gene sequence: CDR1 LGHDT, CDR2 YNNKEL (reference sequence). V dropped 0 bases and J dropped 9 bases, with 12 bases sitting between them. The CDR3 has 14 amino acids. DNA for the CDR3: TGTGCCAGCAGCCAAGAAGGCCGTCCGAGTGAGCAGTTCTTC. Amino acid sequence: CASSQEGRPSEQFF.